Each of the 3 T cell receptor beta chains below was sequenced from the same sample in a study of cytomegalovirus exposure and HLA in healthy donors. PCR was performed using 60 Vbeta and 13 Jbeta primers. This table comes from immunoSEQ multiplex PCR, and its TCRdb copy is limited to in-frame clones, with some not included. The sample yields some 130,000 clones, around 83% seen once. Sequenced sample: PBMCs. The receptors were gathered from a woman between 45 and 60 years old in good health and CMV-seropositive.

V usage is TRBV5-4 and J usage is TRBJ2-1, with 13 bases fitting TRBD2. The CDR3 spans 17 residues. CDR1 is SGHNT and CDR2 is YYREEE in the germline V gene (reference sequence). Trimming at V came to 4 bases and at J to 1 base, leaving 5 bases not matched to a gene. The CDR3 here is CASSLSTSGGSYNEQFF. The DNA of the CDR3 is TGTGCCAGCAGCCTATCGACTAGCGGGGGGTCCTACAATGAGCAGTTCTTC.

This clone was observed a single time. This chain joins TRBV5-1 and TRBJ2-7; no reliable D call. Between the trimmed V and J ends, which lost 0 bases and 2 bases, there was a span of 9 bases. The CDR3 covers 14 residues. CDR1 is SGHRS and CDR2 is YFSETQ in the germline V gene. This CDR3 reads CASSLGPGPYEQYF. The CDR3 bases are TGCGCCAGCAGCTTGGGGCCAGGCCCCTACGAGCAGTACTTC.

This sequence joins TRBV7-6 and TRBJ2-3; TRBD2 is a possible D gene (6 bases). The CDR3 length is 15 residues. V was shortened by 2 bases and J by 4 bases, with 13 bases between the two germline ends. CDR1 and CDR2 from the germline V gene are SGHVS and FNYEAQ. CDR3 residues: CASSLTGVEADTQYF. For the CDR3, the DNA is TGTGCCAGCAGCTTAACGGGAGTAGAGGCAGATACGCAGTATTTT.